One and the same sample provided the 8 T cell receptor beta chains below, sequenced in a study of T cells in Graves' hyperthyroidism and ophthalmopathy. Amplification targeted TCR beta CDR3 regions from RNA transcripts. The study used the HTBI primer set for a first-round RT-PCR of the TCR CDR3. One entry per CDR3 protein results from TCRdb running MiXCR on the multiplex PCR reads. The sample lists 490,000 or so distinct CDR3 sequences, more than 15% seen once, with about 29% in the top ten. The sample was blood. All receptors come from a woman younger than 45 with Graves' ophthalmopathy.

About this clonotype itself: A much larger clone lies one base from this, so it may be a read error. The chain recombines TRBV19 with TRBJ2-1; D not certain. The J call is uncertain, as TRBJ2-7 better fits the DNA end. The CDR3 extends over 16 amino acids. Germline lookup yields CDR1 LNHDA and CDR2 SQIVND (reference sequence). The CDR3 sequence is CASRAPFSSSYNEQYF. The CDR3 nucleotides read TGTGCCAGTAGGGCGCCTTTTTCAAGCTCCTACAATGAGCAGTACTTC.

This clonotype was seen a few times. This sequence joins TRBV29-1 and TRBJ2-3, with 7 bases aligning to TRBD1. J gave up 6 bases and V 6 bases, and 9 bases lay outside the gene matches. Germline CDR1 reads SQVTM; CDR2 reads ANQGSEA. The CDR3 is made up of 13 amino acids. Written as DNA, the CDR3 is TGCAGCGTAAACAGGGGCCCCAGGGATACGCAGTATTTT. Encoded protein: CSVNRGPRDTQYF.

The sample holds a few counts of this clonotype. The V and J genes are TRBV10-1 and TRBJ2-1, with D possibly matching TRBD2 (6 bases). The CDR3 spans 15 residues. CDR1 is WNHNN and CDR2 is SYGVQD in the germline V gene (reference sequence). Trimming removed 2 bases from V and 4 bases from J, with 12 bases in between. CDR3 nucleotide sequence: TGCGCCAGCAGTGAGAATCGACTAGATTACAATGAGCAGTTCTTC. This codes for CASSENRLDYNEQFF.

This clonotype was observed a few times. The V gene is TRBV11-3, the J gene TRBJ2-2, with D perhaps matching TRBD2 (6 bases). The CDR3 runs to 16 residues. Trimming removed 2 bases from V and 2 bases from J, with 12 bases in between. In germline, CDR1 is SGHNT, CDR2 YENEEA. This CDR3 is CASSLRRDGNTGELFF. For the CDR3, the DNA is TGTGCCAGCAGCTTACGGAGGGATGGAAACACCGGGGAGCTGTTTTTT.

At least ten counts were recorded for this clonotype. This chain uses TRBV9 with TRBJ2-3; 7 bases map to TRBD1. V lost 0 bases and J lost 2; bases outside the gene matches: 3. CDR1 SGDLS and CDR2 YYNGEE come from the germline V gene. The CDR3 sequence is 15 residues long. For the CDR3, the DNA is TGTGCCAGCAGCGTAGAACAGGGGCTCACAGATACGCAGTATTTT. Its translation is CASSVEQGLTDTQYF.

The sample holds many counts of this clonotype. The chain carries TRBV20-1 and TRBJ1-4; 8 bases match TRBD1. The V and J ends lost 6 bases and 8 bases, in that order; junction bases with no gene match: 8. The CDR3 runs to 13 residues. Germline CDR1 DFQATT, CDR2 SNEGSKA (reference sequence). CDR3 coding DNA: TGCAGTGCCCAGCAGGGGGCGAGGGAAAAACTGTTTTTT. Its protein is CSAQQGAREKLFF.

V is TRBV5-1 and J is TRBJ2-2; D not resolved. V shed 1 base and J shed 5 bases, with 9 bases lying between them. The germline V gene has CDR1 SGHRS and CDR2 YFSETQ. This CDR3 spans 14 amino acids. The CDR3 spells CASSLIGDTGELFF. The DNA of the CDR3 is TGCGCCAGCAGCTTGATTGGAGATACCGGGGAGCTGTTTTTT.

The table lists this clonotype with many counts. The rearrangement uses TRBV7-2 and TRBJ2-3; 7 nucleotides align to TRBD1. This CDR3 has 17 residues. Germline V gene data show CDR1 as SGHTA and CDR2 as FQGNSA. Losses at the gene ends were 0 bases for V and 0 bases for J; bases not matched to a gene: 6. CDR3 nucleotide sequence: TGTGCCAGCAGCTTAGCCCCCGGGACAGTCAGCACAGATACGCAGTATTTT. This translates into CASSLAPGTVSTDTQYF.